These 9 T cell receptor beta chains share one sample of origin, sequenced in a study of cytomegalovirus exposure and HLA in healthy donors. 60 Vbeta and 13 Jbeta primers were used in PCR. TCRdb's copy holds only in-frame clones and misses some; the assay was immunoSEQ multiplex PCR. The repertoire holds about 130,000 clones, with about 80% as singletons. The sample taken for sequencing was PBMCs. The source of these receptors is a boy aged 2-15 years in good health and CMV-seronegative.

V and J are TRBV9 and TRBJ2-3; D remains ambiguous. Trimming removed 4 bases at V and 1 base at J, with 10 bases between. The CDR3 covers 14 residues. Per germline, CDR1 SGDLS and CDR2 YYNGEE. The CDR3, as DNA: TGTGCCAGCAGCTCGGGTACTCGCACAGATACGCAGTATTTT. This codes for CASSSGTRTDTQYF.

CDR3 nucleotide sequence: TGTGCCAGCAGTGACTCGGGGGACAGGGGGCTTGAGCAGTTCTTC. Protein: CASSDSGDRGLEQFF. J is TRBJ2-1 and V is TRBV6-4; 12 nucleotides agree with TRBD1. V lost 0 bases and J lost 9; bases outside the gene matches: 3. The CDR3 has 15 amino acids. The germline gives CDR1 MRHNA, CDR2 SNTAGT.

The chain has TRBV4-3 and TRBJ2-1; 11 positions agree with TRBD2. Germline CDR1 and CDR2: LGHNA and YSLEER. This CDR3 has 17 amino acids. V shed 6 bases and J 8 bases; nucleotides not matched to a gene: 15. CDR3 in DNA: TGCGCCAGCAGTCAAAGCCCAAGTAGCGGGGGGGCAGATGAGCAGTTCTTC. Amino acid sequence: CASSQSPSSGGADEQFF.

The V gene is TRBV7-9, the J gene TRBJ1-1; 9 nucleotides line up with TRBD1. The CDR3 runs to 15 residues. V gave up 5 bases and J gave up 1 base; unmatched junction bases: 5. CDR1 is SEHNR and CDR2 is FQNEAQ in the germline V gene (reference sequence). The CDR3: CASSPRDRENTEAFF. In nucleotides, the CDR3 is TGTGCCAGCAGCCCACGGGACAGGGAGAACACTGAAGCTTTCTTT.

V usage is TRBV6-6 and J usage is TRBJ2-1, with 8 positions matching TRBD1. J gave up 12 bases and V 5 bases, and 15 bases lay outside the gene matches. CDR1 MNHNY and CDR2 SVGAGI come from the germline V gene (reference sequence). This CDR3 is built from 15 residues. The CDR3: CASSQPGQALVGQFF. CDR3 nucleotide sequence: TGTGCCAGCAGTCAACCGGGACAGGCTCTTGTGGGGCAGTTCTTC.

The rearrangement joins TRBV6-1 to TRBJ1-5, with 9 bases aligning to TRBD1. The germline CDR1 and CDR2 sequences are MNHNS and SASEGT. Trimming took 5 bases from V and 3 from J; bases not matched to a gene: 5. CDR3 size: 15 residues. The CDR3 here is CASSTGGENNQPQHF. Written as DNA, the CDR3 is TGTGCCAGCAGTACAGGGGGCGAAAACAATCAGCCCCAGCATTTT.

The J gene is TRBJ1-2, the V gene TRBV10-3; D possibly corresponds to TRBD1 (5 bases). Looked up from germline, CDR1 is ENHRY and CDR2 is SYGVKD. This CDR3 spans 14 amino acids. V lost 2 bases and J lost 5, with 12 bases in between. This CDR3 is CAISEMGQSYGYTF. CDR3 nucleotides: TGTGCCATCAGTGAGATGGGGCAGAGTTATGGCTACACCTTC.

The DNA of the CDR3 is TGTGCCAGCAGCCCAGGGACTAGCGGGGCCCGGGGTACGCAGTATTTT. Translating gives CASSPGTSGARGTQYF. This chain joins TRBV9 and TRBJ2-3, with 13 bases aligning to TRBD2. J gave up 8 bases and V 4 bases, and 10 bases lay outside the gene matches. CDR1 is SGDLS and CDR2 is YYNGEE in the germline V gene. The CDR3 contains 16 residues.

This chain connects TRBV9 to TRBJ2-2; 9 bases agree with TRBD2. There are 18 residues in the CDR3. With V trimmed by 0 bases and J by 2 bases, 8 bases remained unmatched. The germline CDR1 and CDR2 sequences are SGDLS and YYNGEE. The CDR3: CASSVEAGGGANTGELFF. The CDR3 nucleotides are TGTGCCAGCAGCGTAGAGGCGGGAGGGGGGGCCAACACCGGGGAGCTGTTTTTT.